The rows below give T cell receptor beta chains drawn from one sample of a study of PD-L1 blockade in urothelial cancer. Some clones are missing from TCRdb's copy, which holds only in-frame ones; the method was immunoSEQ multiplex PCR. This table holds about 110,000 clones, about 85% found once. The sequenced sample was PBMCs, obtained around atezolizumab (anti-PD-L1) treatment. These receptor sequences come from a man aged 50 to 60 with urothelial cancer. The CDR3 runs from the conserved cysteine through the conserved F or W. A D gene is named only where the DNA matches it firmly. Expanded clones are given a class, and other clones once, few, many or no size at all.

D,size,J,V,CDR3,DNA
TRBD1,.,TRBJ1-5,TRBV7-9,CASSWTGRNQPQHF,TGTGCCAGCAGCTGGACAGGCCGCAATCAGCCCCAGCATTTT
TRBD1,.,TRBJ1-4,TRBV27,CASRQGGVEKLFF,TGTGCCAGCCGTCAGGGGGGCGTAGAAAAACTGTTTTTT
.,.,TRBJ2-3,TRBV14,CASSATGDYTDTQYF,TGTGCCAGCAGCGCAACGGGCGACTACACAGATACGCAGTATTTT
.,.,TRBJ2-1,TRBV5-1,CASSSRQLKDEQFF,TGCGCCAGCAGCTCAAGACAACTCAAAGATGAGCAGTTCTTC
TRBD2,.,TRBJ2-1,TRBV28,CASSVSGRISYNEQFF,TGTGCCAGCAGTGTTAGCGGGCGGATTTCCTACAATGAGCAGTTCTTC
.,.,TRBJ1-1,TRBV6-5,CASSYSSRQVGAFF,TGTGCCAGCAGTTACTCGAGTAGGCAGGTTGGGGCTTTCTTT
TRBD1,.,TRBJ1-5,TRBV30,CAWSSGTGYVSSNQPQHF,TGTGCCTGGAGTTCCGGGACAGGGTACGTGTCTAGCAATCAGCCCCAGCATTTT
TRBD2,.,TRBJ2-7,TRBV7-3,CASSLTPSGRESYEQYF,TGTGCCAGCAGCTTAACTCCTAGCGGGAGGGAATCCTACGAGCAGTACTTC
.,.,TRBJ2-1,TRBV20-1,CSAKRETEQFF,TGCAGTGCTAAACGGGAGACTGAGCAGTTCTTC
TRBD2,few,TRBJ2-5,TRBV28,CAAKTSGRETQYF,TGTGCCGCTAAGACTAGCGGGAGAGAGACCCAGTACTTC
TRBD2,.,TRBJ2-1,TRBV28,CASSPRGGDSYNEQFF,TGTGCCAGCAGTCCCCGGGGGGGGGACTCCTACAATGAGCAGTTCTTC
.,.,TRBJ1-2,TRBV28,CASSSPSAGNPRGYTF,TGTGCCAGCAGTTCACCCTCCGCGGGCAACCCGAGGGGCTACACCTTC
.,.,TRBJ2-7,TRBV21-1,CASSNPGTSSYEQYF,TGTGCCAGCAGCAACCCCGGGACTAGTTCCTACGAGCAGTACTTC